The 18 T cell receptor beta chains below come from one sample, sequenced in a study of shared clonotypes between healthy human individuals. Clones were sequenced by immunoSEQ multiplex PCR, and TCRdb holds only the in-frame ones, with some missing. The sample has about 600,000 clones; roughly 97% are singletons. Sequencing was performed on naive CD4+ T cells sorted from blood. Indicated subset: CD45RA+ positively selected. These receptors came from a woman aged 25-40 years in good health.

J is TRBJ1-5 and V is TRBV19; possible D gene TRBD1, 5 bases. Per germline, CDR1 LNHDA and CDR2 SQIVND (reference sequence). V lost 3 bases and J lost 7, with 13 bases in between. This CDR3 is 14 amino acids long. Here the CDR3 reads CASSILEGLQPQHF. CDR3 nucleotides: TGTGCCAGTAGTATCCTGGAGGGGTTACAGCCCCAGCATTTT.

The chain has TRBV5-8 and TRBJ1-5; a weak D match, TRBD1 (5 bases). The CDR3 has 17 residues. CDR1 is SGHTS, CDR2 YDEGEE, per germline. V was cut by 2 bases and J by 4 bases, with 19 bases left in between. The chain's CDR3 is CASSFQGSSAGNQPQHF. In nucleotides, the CDR3 is TGTGCCAGCAGCTTTCAGGGATCTTCTGCTGGGAATCAGCCCCAGCATTTT.

The V and J genes are TRBV30 and TRBJ1-2; no reliable D call. Germline V gene data show CDR1 as GTSNPN and CDR2 as SVGIG (reference sequence). V was shortened by 3 bases and J by 1 base, with 9 bases between the two germline ends. The CDR3 totals 13 residues. DNA for the CDR3: TGTGCCTGGAGCCGGGGTGTTAACTATGGCTACACCTTC. As protein: CAWSRGVNYGYTF.

This chain uses TRBV7-9 with TRBJ1-2; D call uncertain. CDR1 and CDR2 (germline): SEHNR, FQNEAQ (reference sequence). The CDR3 is 13 residues long. The V gene lost 3 bases and the J gene lost 2 bases, with 7 bases spanning the gap. The CDR3 region has the DNA TGTGCCAGCAGCTTTGGCGGAAACTATGGCTACACCTTC. Amino acids: CASSFGGNYGYTF.

This clone was detected only once. The gene calls are TRBV19 and TRBJ2-7; D gene uncertain. The CDR3 contains 16 residues. The ends were cut back, 5 bases at V and 7 bases at J, with 24 bases in the middle. Germline V gene lookup returns CDR1 LNHDA and CDR2 SQIVND (reference sequence). The CDR3, as DNA: TGTGCCAGTAGTCGTGATTTGGAGTTAGGCGTTGAGGAGCAGTACTTC. As protein: CASSRDLELGVEEQYF. Using reference TRBV19 and TRBJ2-7 for the parts outside the CDR3, the full variable domain is DGGITQSPKYLFRKEGQNVTLSCEQNLNHDAMYWYRQDPGQGLRLIYYSQIVNDFQKGDIAEGYSVSREKKESFPLTVTSAQKNPTAFYLCASSRDLELGVEEQYFGPGTRLTVT.

J is TRBJ2-3 and V is TRBV7-9, with TRBD2 matching over 8 bases. After removal of 3 bases from V and 3 bases from J, the junction contained 5 bases not matched to a gene. From germline, CDR1 is SEHNR and CDR2 FQNEAQ (reference sequence). The CDR3 loop spans 15 amino acids. The CDR3 sequence is CASSFPTGGTDTQYF. The CDR3 region has the DNA TGTGCCAGCAGCTTTCCAACGGGAGGGACAGATACGCAGTATTTT.

In its sample, this clone was seen once. The junction and the germline gene differ at one end; a read error may be behind it. The CDR3: CASGLTRTGGHTQYF. CDR3 nucleotide sequence: TGTGCCAGCGGCTTAACCAGGACAGGGGGTCATACGCAGTATTTT. The chain joins TRBV7-4 to TRBJ2-3; 10 bases agree with TRBD1. In germline, CDR1 is SGHVT, CDR2 SQSDAQ. This CDR3 spans 15 amino acids.

The V and J genes are TRBV7-3 and TRBJ1-3; D may be TRBD1 (6 bases). V lost 5 bases and J lost 4, with 15 bases in between. The CDR3 is 15 residues long. Germline loops: CDR1 SGHTA, CDR2 FQGTGA. CDR3 amino acids: CASSPAGGQGNTIYF. DNA for the CDR3: TGTGCCAGCAGCCCGGCAGGCGGACAGGGAAACACCATATATTTT. Based on the CDR3 plus reference TRBV7-3 and TRBJ1-3, the full variable domain is GAGVSQTPSNKVTEKGKYVELRCDPISGHTALYWYRQSLGQGPEFLIYFQGTGAADDSGLPNDRFFAVRPEGSVSTLKIQRTERGDSAVYLCASSPAGGQGNTIYFGEGSWLTVV.

The J gene is TRBJ2-2, the V gene TRBV6-5, with 10 bases aligning to TRBD2. The CDR3 runs to 14 residues. The V and J ends lost 6 bases and 6 bases, in that order; junction bases with no gene match: 4. The germline gives CDR1 MNHEY, CDR2 SVGAGI. Here the CDR3 DNA reads TGTGCCAGCAGCCCTAGCGGGAGAGCCGGGGAGCTGTTTTTT. Translated, it gives CASSPSGRAGELFF.

The V call is TRBV28, the J call TRBJ2-7; 10 bases are shared with TRBD1. The CDR3 is 15 amino acids. Germline CDR1 is MDHEN and CDR2 is SYDVKM. The V and J ends lost 5 bases and 3 bases, in that order; junction bases with no gene match: 7. The CDR3 is CASSTTGTGVYEQYF. The CDR3 DNA reads TGTGCCAGCAGTACAACCGGGACAGGGGTCTACGAGCAGTACTTC.

The chain has TRBV7-9 and TRBJ2-2, with TRBD2 identical over 8 bases. The CDR3 is 16 amino acids. Germline trimming cut 8 bases from V and 0 bases from J; bases unmatched to any gene: 8. CDR1 is SEHNR and CDR2 is FQNEAQ in the germline V gene (reference sequence). CDR3 region: CASRFSGTANTGELFF. In nucleotides, the CDR3 is TGTGCCAGCCGATTTAGCGGGACGGCGAACACCGGGGAGCTGTTTTTT.

The chain joins TRBV7-2 to TRBJ2-2, with D unresolved. V lost 3 bases and J 3 bases, leaving 17 bases between the germline ends. The CDR3 is 17 residues long. Germline V gene lookup returns CDR1 SGHTA and CDR2 FQGNSA. CDR3 bases: TGTGCCAGCAGCTTGTCGTGGGGTGCCCAGGACACCGGGGAGCTGTTTTTT. Its translation is CASSLSWGAQDTGELFF. The full variable domain, in which reference TRBV7-2 and TRBJ2-2 provide the parts outside the CDR3, is GAGVSQSPSNKVTEKGKDVELRCDPISGHTALYWYRQSLGQGLEFLIYFQGNSAPDKSGLPSDRFSAERTGGSVSTLTIQRTQQEDSAVYLCASSLSWGAQDTGELFFGEGSRLTVL.

The table lists this clone with a count of one. V usage is TRBV6-5 and J usage is TRBJ2-1; 9 bases agree with TRBD2. The CDR3 spans 16 residues. The germline CDR1 and CDR2 sequences are MNHEY and SVGAGI. The ends lost 0 bases at V and 7 bases at J; junction bases unmatched: 7. For the CDR3, the DNA is TGTGCCAGCAGTTACTCTGCTAGCGGGATTTCGAATGAGCAGTTCTTC. This gives the protein CASSYSASGISNEQFF.

The genes are TRBV9 and TRBJ2-2; D gene uncertain. The germline V gene has CDR1 SGDLS and CDR2 YYNGEE. Trimming took off 0 bases at V and 3 bases at J, with 9 bases between the two ends. The CDR3 sequence is 15 residues long. The CDR3 nucleotides are TGTGCCAGCAGCGTAGCGGAAACAGACACCGGGGAGCTGTTTTTT. The encoded protein is CASSVAETDTGELFF.

This chain uses TRBV5-1 with TRBJ2-1, with 12 bases that match TRBD2. V lost 6 bases to trimming and J lost 5 bases; unmatched junction nucleotides: 6. The CDR3 covers 15 residues. The germline CDR1 and CDR2 sequences are SGHRS and YFSETQ. CDR3 nucleotide sequence: TGCGCCAGCACCCGACTAGCGGGAGCAAACAATGAGCAGTTCTTC. It specifies CASTRLAGANNEQFF.

This chain connects TRBV5-1 to TRBJ2-2, with TRBD1 matching 8 bases. Germline assignment: CDR1 SGHRS and CDR2 YFSETQ. CDR3 length: 21 residues. V shed 1 base and J 2 bases; nucleotides not matched to a gene: 19. This chain's CDR3 is CASSLKQRTKLRGLNTGELFF. CDR3 sequence (DNA): TGCGCCAGCAGCTTGAAGCAACGTACGAAACTCAGGGGGCTTAACACCGGGGAGCTGTTTTTT.

The rearrangement uses TRBV7-6 and TRBJ2-1; the match to TRBD2 covers 7 bases. The CDR3 is 13 residues long. The germline V gene encodes CDR1 SGHVS and CDR2 FNYEAQ. Germline trimming cut 5 bases from V and 7 bases from J; bases unmatched to any gene: 5. The CDR3 region has the DNA TGTGCCAGCAGCCGGACTAGAGATAATGAGCAGTTCTTC. Protein sequence: CASSRTRDNEQFF.

The chain employs TRBV21-1 and TRBJ2-3. TRBV21-1 is deemed a pseudogene. The CDR3 contains 17 residues. The CDR3 DNA reads as TGTGCCAGCAGCAAAGATGTACACTTCGCTAGCACAGATACGCAGTATTTT. This sequence encodes CASSKDVHFASTDTQYF.